This TCR beta chain is drawn from a study of blood T cell repertoires in COVID-19. The table came from immunoSEQ multiplex PCR; TCRdb's copy has only in-frame clones and leaves some out. The sample records 230,000 or so clones, about 86% being singletons. Those enrolled, adults aged roughly 18 to 95 years, came from fewer than 25 US areas. The study assigned cohorts using participant-reported clinical history. The germline V gene has CDR1 MNHEY and CDR2 SMNVEV (reference sequence). The CDR3 is 15 residues long. The ends were cut back, 5 bases at V and 1 base at J, with 15 bases in the middle. The sequencing sample was made of PBMCs or T cells enriched from blood (not recorded which). The sequence was obtained from a woman aged 50 to 60 with acute COVID-19. The chain employs TRBV27 and TRBJ2-7, with a weak D call TRBD1 (6 bases). This chain's CDR3 is CASSLQGGKSYEQYF. The CDR3 nucleotides read TGTGCCAGCAGTCTACAGGGTGGTAAGTCCTACGAGCAGTACTTC.